The present T cell receptor beta chain was sequenced within a study of blood T cell repertoires in COVID-19. Study overall: Whether acute or convalescent, the COVID-19 samples came from the United States, Italy and Spain. T cells, B-cell-depleted T cells, or PBMCs supplied cDNA or gDNA.

Symptom resolution, clearance, or two negative PCRs marked the recovered donors of Cohort 3. Original data processing: Amplifying reference gene primers gave estimates of nucleated cell counts. Measured with immunoSEQ multiplex PCR; TCRdb has only the in-frame clones, and not every one. D and trimming come from the DNA, and the V and J calls and clone size come from that table. The table has roughly 200,000 clones, 85% seen once; the top ten hold roughly 20%. The receptor was derived from a man aged 35 to 55 who had recovered from COVID-19. The sample taken for sequencing was PBMCs or T cells enriched from blood (not recorded which).

This CDR3 is CASREEVSVYNEQFF. The CDR3 nucleotides read TGTGCCAGCCGGGAGGAGGTTTCCGTCTACAATGAGCAGTTCTTC. The V and J genes are TRBV6-5 and TRBJ2-1, with 7 bases aligning to TRBD2. With 8 bases clipped from V and 3 bases from J, the junction kept 10 bases outside the gene matches. The CDR3 length is 15 residues. CDR1 and CDR2 (germline): MNHEY, SVGAGI.